Shown below are 18 T cell receptor beta chains from a single sample sequenced in a study of blood T cell repertoires in COVID-19. The method was immunoSEQ multiplex PCR; TCRdb's version includes in-frame clones alone and lacks a portion of them. The table records more than 150,000 clones, around 80% of them present only once. Sequences were obtained from peripheral blood. All receptors come from a man aged 30 to 45 with active or convalescent COVID-19.

V and J are TRBV7-2 and TRBJ2-4, with TRBD2 as a possible D gene (6 bases). This CDR3 spans 16 amino acids. V was cut by 5 bases and J by 12 bases, with 26 bases left in between. Germline-derived CDR1 and CDR2 are SGHTA and FQGNSA. CDR3 in amino acids: CASSVEWDSRIDDQYF. In DNA form, the CDR3 reads TGTGCCAGCAGCGTCGAGTGGGACTCAAGAATCGACGATCAGTACTTC.

This chain connects TRBV7-9 to TRBJ2-3; unclear D gene. The germline gives CDR1 SEHNR, CDR2 FQNEAQ (reference sequence). Trimming took off 0 bases at V and 11 bases at J, with 9 bases between the two ends. CDR3 size: 12 residues. CDR3 nucleotides: TGTGCCAGCAGCTTAGCTCCCGCAGGGCAGTATTTT. It specifies CASSLAPAGQYF.

The chain is built from TRBV7-2 and TRBJ2-1; a weak D match, TRBD2 (6 bases). This CDR3 spans 14 amino acids. The V gene lost 4 bases and the J gene lost 6 bases, with 13 bases spanning the gap. Germline CDR1 SGHTA, CDR2 FQGNSA. This CDR3 reads CASSSAGPPNEQFF. CDR3 nucleotide sequence: TGTGCCAGCAGCTCGGCGGGACCCCCCAATGAGCAGTTCTTC.

The chain combines TRBV13 with TRBJ2-7; 8 bases map to TRBD2. Germline V gene sequence: CDR1 PRHDT, CDR2 FYEKMQ (reference sequence). The V gene end was trimmed by 4 bases and the J gene end by 4 bases; junction bases not matched to a gene: 21. The CDR3 consists of 19 residues. The CDR3 bases are TGTGCCAGCAGCTCCTCCCTAGCGGGTTCTTTAGGGGAAACTTACGAGCAGTACTTC. Its protein product is CASSSSLAGSLGETYEQYF.

The chain's CDR3 is CASTPDRGRQPQHF. The CDR3 DNA sequence: TGTGCCAGCACCCCGGACAGGGGGAGACAGCCCCAGCATTTT. The chain recombines TRBV28 with TRBJ1-5; TRBD1 matches 10 bases. Germline values: CDR1 MDHEN, CDR2 SYDVKM. CDR3 length: 14 residues. With 7 bases clipped from V and 7 bases from J, the junction kept 7 bases outside the gene matches.

This rearrangement joins TRBV19 to TRBJ2-4, with D hard to call. V lost 3 bases, J lost 0 bases, and 12 bases lay in between. There are 16 residues in the CDR3. The germline V gene has CDR1 LNHDA and CDR2 SQIVND (reference sequence). CDR3 loop: CASSIEAALAKNIQYF. The CDR3 coding sequence is TGTGCCAGTAGTATTGAGGCCGCCCTAGCCAAAAACATTCAGTACTTC.

The gene calls are TRBV6-5 and TRBJ1-2; TRBD1 agrees at 7 bases. This CDR3 is 12 amino acids long. J lost 2 bases, V lost 6 bases, and 0 bases had no gene match. Germline V CDR1 and CDR2: MNHEY, SVGAGI. CDR3 bases: TGTGCCAGCAGACAGGGGAACTATGGCTACACCTTC. It is translated as CASRQGNYGYTF.

In its sample, this clone was seen once. This chain joins TRBV28 and TRBJ2-7; 8 bases are a match to TRBD1. The CDR3 consists of 14 residues. V lost 2 bases, J lost 3 bases, and 3 bases stayed unmatched. Germline assignment: CDR1 MDHEN and CDR2 SYDVKM. Written as DNA, the CDR3 is TGTGCCAGCAGTTTAGCCGGGACAGGCTACGAGCAGTACGTC. Encoded protein: CASSLAGTGYEQYV.

The chain links TRBV6-5 to TRBJ2-1, with 7 bases that match TRBD1. This CDR3 is 15 amino acids long. Germline-derived CDR1 and CDR2 are MNHEY and SVGAGI. The junction had 5 bases not matched to a gene; V was cut back by 2 bases and J by 4 bases. The CDR3 DNA sequence: TGTGCCAGCAGTTACGGACAGGCGCCTTACAATGAGCAGTTCTTC. Protein sequence: CASSYGQAPYNEQFF.

This clone has a single count. The V gene is TRBV25-1, the J gene TRBJ1-4, with 9 bases lining up with TRBD1. V was pared by 4 bases and J by 5 bases, with 5 bases of the junction left unmatched. The CDR3 runs to 15 residues. From germline, CDR1 is MGHDK and CDR2 SYGVNS. DNA for the CDR3: TGTGCCAGCAGTGGCGGACAGGGGTACAATGAAAAACTGTTTTTT. Translated, it gives CASSGGQGYNEKLFF.

The CDR3 sequence is CAWVRGGPTGELFF. CDR3 in DNA: TGTGCCTGGGTACGGGGGGGGCCCACCGGGGAGCTGTTTTTT. The rearrangement uses TRBV30 and TRBJ2-2; 8 nucleotides line up with TRBD2. J was trimmed by 4 bases and V by 5 bases; bases with no gene match: 6. There are 14 residues in the CDR3. Germline CDR1 is GTSNPN and CDR2 is SVGIG (reference sequence).

This chain connects TRBV11-2 to TRBJ2-5; no definite D call. Germline assignment: CDR1 SGHAT and CDR2 FQNNGV. The CDR3 contains 15 residues. The germline V and J ends were trimmed by 3 bases and 5 bases, with 16 bases remaining between them. The CDR3 nucleotides are TGTGCCAGCAGCTTCGTTAGCAGTGTCAAGGAGACCCAGTACTTC. Protein: CASSFVSSVKETQYF.

This sequence joins TRBV6-5 and TRBJ2-3, with TRBD2 identical over 8 bases. Losses at the gene ends were 4 bases for V and 3 bases for J; bases not matched to a gene: 9. The V gene's germline CDR1 is MNHEY and CDR2 SVGAGI. The CDR3 has 16 amino acids. In DNA, the CDR3 is TGTGCCAGCAGTTCTTTAGCGGGGAGATCAACAGATACGCAGTATTTT. This codes for CASSSLAGRSTDTQYF.

The chain employs TRBV27 and TRBJ2-3; 9 positions match TRBD1. J lost 2 bases, V lost 6 bases, and 6 bases had no gene match. In germline, CDR1 is MNHEY, CDR2 SMNVEV (reference sequence). The CDR3 contains 15 residues. The CDR3 DNA follows: TGTGCCAGCAGAGTACAGGGGGCCTCCACAGATACGCAGTATTTT. It specifies CASRVQGASTDTQYF.

The table lists this clone with a few counts. The J gene is TRBJ2-1, the V gene TRBV7-8; the D gene is possibly TRBD2 (6 bases). Germline V CDR1 and CDR2: SGHVS, FQNEAQ. CDR3 length equals 15 residues. V was trimmed by 3 bases and J by 0 bases, leaving 9 bases between them. CDR3 region: CASSFAGSSYNEQFF. In nucleotides, the CDR3 is TGTGCCAGCAGCTTCGCCGGGAGCTCCTACAATGAGCAGTTCTTC.

This rearrangement joins TRBV2 to TRBJ1-6; 7 nucleotides align to TRBD1. V trimming: 6 bases; J trimming: 0 bases; junction bases outside the gene matches: 14. Germline V CDR1 and CDR2: SNHLY, FYNNEI. The CDR3 loop spans 19 amino acids. DNA for the CDR3: TGTGCCAGCAGGGCCCCCACGACAGGGTTCGGCTCCTATAATTCACCCCTCCACTTT. Its translation is CASRAPTTGFGSYNSPLHF.

This sequence joins TRBV11-2 and TRBJ1-1; weak D call: TRBD1 (5 bases). The CDR3 is 14 residues long. CDR1 SGHAT and CDR2 FQNNGV come from the germline V gene. V shed 0 bases and J shed 8 bases, with 13 bases lying between them. CDR3 DNA: TGTGCCAGCAGCTTAGATCGAACCGGGGGAGAAGCTTTCTTT. As protein: CASSLDRTGGEAFF.

The CDR3 region is CASGWQALEQYF. CDR3 nucleotide sequence: TGTGCCAGCGGGTGGCAGGCACTCGAGCAGTACTTC. This chain uses TRBV6-5 with TRBJ2-7, with no clear D. V was cut by 8 bases and J by 6 bases, with 14 bases left in between. Germline lookup yields CDR1 MNHEY and CDR2 SVGAGI. There are 12 residues in the CDR3.